This T cell receptor (beta chain) was recorded in a study of blood T cell repertoires in COVID-19. Looking at the study overall: Acute-phase and convalescent COVID-19 samples originated in the United States, Italy and Spain. From T cells, B-cell-depleted T cells, or PBMCs came the material, which was cDNA or gDNA.

This clone was seen at least ten times. Original methodology: Estimated nucleated cell counts came from reference gene primer amplification. Profiled with immunoSEQ multiplex PCR; TCRdb holds only in-frame clones, not every one. The V and J calls and clone size come from that table; D and trimming were worked out from the DNA. The sample carries about 330,000 clones, 70% to 90% recorded once. CDR3 size: 14 residues. V lost 5 bases to trimming and J lost 0 bases, with 9 bases between them. Germline V gene data show CDR1 as SEHNR and CDR2 as FQNEAQ (reference sequence). Sequencing was performed on peripheral blood. The sequence was collected from a human donor in a cohort sampled during active COVID-19. The V and J genes are TRBV7-9 and TRBJ2-3; D is uncertain. The CDR3 nucleotides are TGTGCCAGCAGCCGCACACGTAGCACAGATACGCAGTATTTT. It encodes CASSRTRSTDTQYF. Full variable domain (missing parts from reference TRBV7-9 and TRBJ2-3): DTGVSQNPRHKITKRGQNVTFRCDPISEHNRLYWYRQTLGQGPEFLTYFQNEAQLEKSRLLSDRFSAERPKGSFSTLEIQRTEQGDSAMYLCASSRTRSTDTQYFGPGTRLTVL.